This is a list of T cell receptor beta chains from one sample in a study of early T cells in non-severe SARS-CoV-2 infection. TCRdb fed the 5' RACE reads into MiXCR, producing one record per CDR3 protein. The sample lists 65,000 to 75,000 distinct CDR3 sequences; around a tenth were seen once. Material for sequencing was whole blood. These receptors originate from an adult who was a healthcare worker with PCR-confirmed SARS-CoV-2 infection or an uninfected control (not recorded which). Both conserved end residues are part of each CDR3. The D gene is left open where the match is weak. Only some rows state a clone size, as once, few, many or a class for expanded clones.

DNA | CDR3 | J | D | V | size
TGCGCCAGCAGCACGGGACTAGCGGGAACCAATGAGCAGTTCTTC | CASSTGLAGTNEQFF | TRBJ2-1 | TRBD2 | TRBV5-1 | many
TGTGCCAGCAGCTTGGGACACTTGAACACTGAAGCTTTCTTT | CASSLGHLNTEAFF | TRBJ1-1 | . | TRBV5-5 | few
TGCGCCAGCAGCCAAGGTCCTACAGGGTCCGGGGAGCTGTTTTTT | CASSQGPTGSGELFF | TRBJ2-2 | . | TRBV4-1 | many
TGCAGCGTTGACCTCCCCGACGAAGAGACCCAGTACTTC | CSVDLPDEETQYF | TRBJ2-5 | . | TRBV29-1 | many
TGTGCCAGCTCACAAGGCCAGCGCGAGACCCAGTACTTC | CASSQGQRETQYF | TRBJ2-5 | . | TRBV18 | .
TGTGCCAGCAGCTCATCGGATATAAACACCGGGGAGCTGTTTTTT | CASSSSDINTGELFF | TRBJ2-2 | . | TRBV11-1 | few
TGCAGTGCTAGAAGTGGGGTGCTCTCACCCCTCCACTTT | CSARSGVLSPLHF | TRBJ1-6 | . | TRBV20-1 | few
TGTGCCAGCAGCTTAAAGGGAGGGGACAGCTCCTACGAGCAGTACTTC | CASSLKGGDSSYEQYF | TRBJ2-7 | . | TRBV7-9 | few
TGTGCCAGCAGCCAAGACGTGCGGGGCTATGGCTACACCTTC | CASSQDVRGYGYTF | TRBJ1-2 | . | TRBV3-1 | many
TGTGCCAGCAGCCAAGGAGCGGAAAAAGGGCGGACCCAGTACTTC | CASSQGAEKGRTQYF | TRBJ2-5 | . | TRBV3-1 | few
TGCAGTGCCTCGGACAGAAGCTCTGGGGCCAACGTCCTGACTTTC | CSASDRSSGANVLTF | TRBJ2-6 | . | TRBV20-1 | many
TGTGCCAGCAGTTACTCGAGAGCGGCGAGTATCGGGGAGCTGTTTTTT | CASSYSRAASIGELFF | TRBJ2-2 | . | TRBV6-5 | many
TGTGCCAGCAGCTTAGATGGACAGTCCTACAATGAGCAGTTCTTC | CASSLDGQSYNEQFF | TRBJ2-1 | . | TRBV11-2 | many
TGTGCCAGCAGCTGGATCTTAGCGGGAGTGAGCCCAGATACGCAGTATTTT | CASSWILAGVSPDTQYF | TRBJ2-3 | TRBD2 | TRBV13 | many
TGTGCCAGCAGCCAATGGACTAGCGGGGCCTACAATGAGCAGTTCTTC | CASSQWTSGAYNEQFF | TRBJ2-1 | TRBD2 | TRBV14 | many
TGTGCCAGCAGCTTTGGAGGCACTGAAGCTTTCTTT | CASSFGGTEAFF | TRBJ1-1 | . | TRBV12-3/TRBV12-4 | many
TGTGCCAGCAGCTTCGTTGGCACCCAAGTAGATGGCTACACCTTC | CASSFVGTQVDGYTF | TRBJ1-2 | . | TRBV5-8 | many
TGTGCCATCCTTAGGGGTTTCAATGAGCAGTTCTTC | CAILRGFNEQFF | TRBJ2-1 | . | TRBV11-2 | many
TGTGCCAGCAGCTTGGTACCAGGGTCGGGCTATGGCTACACCTTC | CASSLVPGSGYGYTF | TRBJ1-2 | . | TRBV5-6 | many
TGTGCCAGCAGCTTCCTGGCAGGGGTTAACACTGAAGCTTTCTTT | CASSFLAGVNTEAFF | TRBJ1-1 | . | TRBV5-6 | many
TGCGCCAGCAGCCACGGGACTAGCAGGACCTACGAGCAGTACTTC | CASSHGTSRTYEQYF | TRBJ2-7 | TRBD2 | TRBV5-1 | many
TGCAGCGTTAGCACAGATACGCAGTATTTT | CSVSTDTQYF | TRBJ2-3 | . | TRBV29-1 | many
TGTGCCAGTAGTGTAGTGACAGGGCCATATGGCTACACCTTC | CASSVVTGPYGYTF | TRBJ1-2 | TRBD1 | TRBV19 | few
TGTGCCAGCAGCTTGAAAGTTGGCCGGAGCTCCTACGAGCAGTACTTC | CASSLKVGRSSYEQYF | TRBJ2-7 | . | TRBV5-6 | many
TGCAGCACCCGAATTTCAGGGGCGGATACGCAGTATTTT | CSTRISGADTQYF | TRBJ2-3 | . | TRBV29-1 | many
TGCAGTGCTAGCGCGGGTAAACCCACCGGGGAGCTGTTTTTT | CSASAGKPTGELFF | TRBJ2-2 | . | TRBV20-1 | many
TGTGCCATCAGTGAGTCGGAGGCAGATACGCAGTATTTT | CAISESEADTQYF | TRBJ2-3 | . | TRBV10-3 | many
TGCGCCAGCAGTGGCGGACAGATCACCGGGGAGCTGTTTTTT | CASSGGQITGELFF | TRBJ2-2 | . | TRBV10-1 | .
TGTGCCAGCTCACCACCGGGGTCGCGTGAAAAACTGTTTTTT | CASSPPGSREKLFF | TRBJ1-4 | . | TRBV18 | few
TGTGCCAGTAGCAGAGGGACAGGCGCATCCTACGAGCAGTACTTC | CASSRGTGASYEQYF | TRBJ2-7 | TRBD1 | TRBV19 | many
TGCGCCAGCACACCGGGACTATCGGCCAATGAGCAGTTCTTC | CASTPGLSANEQFF | TRBJ2-1 | TRBD2 | TRBV4-1 | many
TGTGCCAGCAGCTCTTGGACTAGCGGGGCGGGGGAGCAGTACTTC | CASSSWTSGAGEQYF | TRBJ2-7 | TRBD2 | TRBV7-2 | many